This T cell receptor (beta chain) comes out of a study of T cells in Graves' hyperthyroidism and ophthalmopathy. Overall study findings and caveats: Before onset, ophthalmopathy was predicted by the model a median around 6 months earlier.

Exclusions: uncontrolled infection, other autoimmune disease, pregnancy, lactation. This clonotype was counted many times. The antigen is undetermined. Regions amplified from RNA transcripts were the TCR beta CDR3 regions. HTBI primers drove first-round RT-PCR of the TCR CDR3. TCRdb ran MiXCR on the multiplex PCR reads and lists one entry per CDR3 protein. The sample yields around 420,000 distinct CDR3 sequences, around 16% seen once. The sequenced sample consisted of blood. This sequence originates from a woman between 18 and 29 years old with Graves' hyperthyroidism.

CDR3 in DNA: TGTGCCAGCAGCCCGAGGGGCCAGCCAACTAATGAAAAACTGTTTTTT. The encoded protein is CASSPRGQPTNEKLFF. The gene calls are TRBV11-1 and TRBJ1-4; the D gene is possibly TRBD1 (5 bases). Germline V gene sequence: CDR1 SGHAT, CDR2 FQDESV (reference sequence). Trimming stripped 5 bases from V and 0 bases from J, with 13 bases between. The CDR3 sequence is 16 residues long.